This entry lists 4 T cell receptor beta chains sequenced from one sample in a study of STAT5B mutations in CD4+ large granular lymphocyte leukemia. The data were produced by immunoSEQ multiplex PCR, yet TCRdb's version contains in-frame clones alone and is incomplete. The sample records approximately 690 clones, 55% to 70% being singletons. Material: PBMCs. The receptor set was obtained from a man aged 60 to 75 with CD4+ T-cell large granular lymphocyte leukemia.

This chain uses TRBV6-6 with TRBJ1-1, with D possibly matching TRBD1 (6 bases). Germline V gene sequence: CDR1 MNHNY, CDR2 SVGAGI (reference sequence). V was pared by 2 bases and J by 3 bases, with 16 bases between. The CDR3 covers 16 residues. CDR3 protein: CASSYPGSGADTEAFF. The CDR3 DNA reads as TGTGCCAGCAGTTACCCCGGTTCAGGGGCGGACACTGAAGCTTTCTTT.

This chain connects TRBV6-6 to TRBJ2-7; perhaps TRBD1 as D (5 bases). Germline CDR1 reads MNHNY; CDR2 reads SVGAGI (reference sequence). The CDR3 spans 14 residues. Trimming shortened V by 2 bases and J by 7 bases, and 15 bases separated the two germline ends. CDR3 coding DNA: TGTGCCAGCAGTTACATAGGGGCCCTCCGGGAGCAGTACTTC. Encoded protein: CASSYIGALREQYF.

CDR3 sequence: CASLGGRVAKNIQYF. In DNA form, the CDR3 reads TGTGCCAGCCTAGGCGGGAGGGTAGCCAAAAACATTCAGTACTTC. This chain links TRBV13 with TRBJ2-4, with 9 bases identical to TRBD2. Germline V gene data show CDR1 as PRHDT and CDR2 as FYEKMQ (reference sequence). Unmatched junction bases numbered 5, after V lost 8 bases and J lost 0 bases. This CDR3 is built from 15 residues.

This chain joins TRBV7-9 and TRBJ1-2; tentative D call: TRBD1 (5 bases). CDR1 and CDR2 from the germline V gene are SEHNR and FQNEAQ (reference sequence). CDR3 length: 16 residues. V lost 6 bases, J lost 4 bases, and 21 bases lay in between. Written as DNA, the CDR3 is TGTGCCAGCAGTTTTCCCCTTCTCGACAGTGGCTATGGCTACACCTTC. Encoded protein: CASSFPLLDSGYGYTF.